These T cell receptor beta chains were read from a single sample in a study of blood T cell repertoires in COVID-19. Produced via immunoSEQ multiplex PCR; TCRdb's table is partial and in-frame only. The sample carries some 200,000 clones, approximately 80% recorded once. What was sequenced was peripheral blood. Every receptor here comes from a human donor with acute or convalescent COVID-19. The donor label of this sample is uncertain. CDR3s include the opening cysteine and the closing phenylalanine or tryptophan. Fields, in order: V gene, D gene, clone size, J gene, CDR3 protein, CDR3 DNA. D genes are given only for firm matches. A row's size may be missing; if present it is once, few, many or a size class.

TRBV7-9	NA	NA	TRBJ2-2	CASSLERWLLDSNTGELFF	TGTGCCAGCAGCTTAGAGCGGTGGTTGTTAGATTCGAACACCGGGGAGCTGTTTTTT
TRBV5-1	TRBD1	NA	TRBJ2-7	CASSPVTGPNYEQYF	TGCGCCAGCAGCCCCGTGACAGGGCCCAACTACGAGCAGTACTTC
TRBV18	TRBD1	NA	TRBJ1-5	CASSPGTGGNQPQHF	TGTGCCAGCTCACCCGGGACAGGGGGCAATCAGCCCCAGCATTTT
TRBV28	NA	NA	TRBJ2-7	CASSFQGRLLYEQYF	TGTGCCAGCAGTTTCCAGGGCCGGTTGCTCTACGAGCAGTACTTC
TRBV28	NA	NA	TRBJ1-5	CASSLGLYNQPQHF	TGTGCCAGCAGTTTAGGACTGTACAATCAGCCCCAGCATTTT
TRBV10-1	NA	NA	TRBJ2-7	CASSECPRRGGF	TGCGCCAGCAGTGAGTGCCCCCGAAGGGGGGGCTTC
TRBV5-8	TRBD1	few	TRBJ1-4	CASSGRQGREKLFF	TGTGCCAGCAGTGGGAGACAGGGCCGGGAAAAACTGTTTTTT
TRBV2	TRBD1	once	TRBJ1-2	CASSQDRGFYTF	TGTGCCAGCAGCCAGGACAGGGGTTTCTACACCTTC
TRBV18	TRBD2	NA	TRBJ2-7	CASSHKGLAGSSYEQYF	TGTGCCAGCTCCCATAAGGGACTAGCGGGGAGCTCCTACGAGCAGTACTTC
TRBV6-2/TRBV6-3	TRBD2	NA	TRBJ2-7	CASSSLRGRFSYEQYF	TGTGCCAGCAGTTCCTTACGCGGGAGATTCTCCTACGAGCAGTACTTC
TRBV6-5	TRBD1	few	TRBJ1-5	CASRGTDNQPQHF	TGTGCCAGCAGGGGGACAGACAATCAGCCCCAGCATTTT
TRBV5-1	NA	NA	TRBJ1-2	CASSLAGQGNNYGYTF	TGCGCCAGCAGCTTGGCGGGGCAGGGGAATAACTATGGCTACACCTTC
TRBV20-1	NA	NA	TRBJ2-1	CSASTAAKASYNEQFF	TGCAGTGCTAGTACTGCGGCAAAAGCCTCCTACAATGAGCAGTTCTTC
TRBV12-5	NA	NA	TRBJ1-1	CASGPPRGTNTEAFF	TGTGCTAGTGGTCCACCACGGGGGACGAACACTGAAGCTTTCTTT
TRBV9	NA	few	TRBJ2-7	CASSVGRGGPYEQYF	TGTGCCAGCAGCGTCGGTAGAGGGGGACCCTACGAGCAGTACTTC
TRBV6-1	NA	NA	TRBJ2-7	CASSETASSYEQYF	TGTGCCAGCAGTGAAACCGCCAGCTCCTACGAGCAGTACTTC
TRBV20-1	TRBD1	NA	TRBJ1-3	CSASGRGPGNTIYF	TGCAGTGCTAGTGGCAGGGGGCCTGGAAACACCATATATTTT
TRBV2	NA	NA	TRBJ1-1	CASRGGQMNTEAFF	TGTGCCAGCAGGGGTGGACAGATGAACACTGAAGCTTTCTTT
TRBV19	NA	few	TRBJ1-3	CASSIIQNSGNTIYF	TGTGCCAGTAGTATAATACAGAACTCTGGAAACACCATATATTTT
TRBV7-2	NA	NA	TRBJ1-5	CASSLDGIQPQHF	TGTGCCAGCAGCTTAGACGGGATTCAGCCCCAGCATTTT
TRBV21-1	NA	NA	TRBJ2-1	CASSDIAGVVSNEQFF	TGTGCCAGCAGCGATATAGCGGGAGTGGTAAGCAATGAGCAGTTCTTC
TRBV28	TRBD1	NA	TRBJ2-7	CASSPPDRAYEQYF	TGTGCCAGCAGTCCCCCGGACAGGGCGTACGAGCAGTACTTC
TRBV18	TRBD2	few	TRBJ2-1	CASSPPGSLGRAGNEQFF	TGTGCCAGCTCACCACCCGGGTCCCTCGGGAGGGCCGGTAATGAGCAGTTCTTC
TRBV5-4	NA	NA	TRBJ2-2	CASTMNQRNTGELFF	TGTGCCAGCACAATGAACCAGCGGAACACCGGGGAGCTGTTTTTT
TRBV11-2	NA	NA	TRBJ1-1	CASSLEGSQAFF	TGTGCCAGCAGCTTGGAGGGCAGCCAAGCTTTCTTT
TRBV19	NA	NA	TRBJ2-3	CASSLPPVDTQYF	TGTGCCAGTAGTCTCCCCCCGGTAGATACGCAGTATTTT
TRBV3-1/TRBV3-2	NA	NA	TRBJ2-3	CASSQALSTDTQYF	TGTGCCAGCAGCCAAGCACTGAGCACAGATACGCAGTATTTT
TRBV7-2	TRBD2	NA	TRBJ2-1	CASSPGLAYNEQFF	TGTGCCAGCAGCCCGGGACTAGCCTACAATGAGCAGTTCTTC
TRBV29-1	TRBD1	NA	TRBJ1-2	CSGGQGISGYTF	TGCAGCGGGGGACAGGGGATTAGTGGCTACACCTTC
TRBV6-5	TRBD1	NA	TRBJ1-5	CASRGGTGKPQHF	TGTGCCAGCAGGGGGGGGACAGGGAAGCCCCAGCATTTT
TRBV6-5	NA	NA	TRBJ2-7	CASSYSTQPSSYEQYF	TGTGCCAGCAGTTACTCGACACAGCCAAGCTCCTACGAGCAGTACTTC
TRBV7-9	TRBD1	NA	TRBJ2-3	CASTGTGATDTQYF	TGTGCCAGCACCGGGACAGGGGCCACAGATACGCAGTATTTT
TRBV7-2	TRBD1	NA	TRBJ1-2	CASSSWDRGNYGYTF	TGTGCCAGCAGCTCTTGGGACAGAGGTAACTATGGCTACACCTTC
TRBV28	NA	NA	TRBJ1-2	CASSPVGVRGYTF	TGTGCCAGCAGTCCAGTCGGGGTCCGGGGCTACACCTTC
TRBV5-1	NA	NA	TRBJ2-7	CASSTGGGSYEQYF	TGCGCCAGCAGCACCGGGGGCGGGAGCTACGAGCAGTACTTC
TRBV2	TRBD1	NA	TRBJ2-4	CASRPTGAIAKNIQYF	TGTGCCAGCAGGCCTACAGGGGCGATAGCCAAAAACATTCAGTACTTC
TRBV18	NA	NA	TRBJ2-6	CASSPLGGSGANVLTF	TGTGCCAGCTCACCATTAGGAGGCTCTGGGGCCAACGTCCTGACTTTC
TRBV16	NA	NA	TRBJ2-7	CASSQIAGLSEQYF	TGTGCCAGCAGCCAGATAGCAGGGTTATCCGAGCAGTACTTC
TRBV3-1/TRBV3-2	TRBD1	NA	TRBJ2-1	CASSQEPGGYNEQFF	TGTGCCAGCAGCCAAGAGCCAGGGGGTTACAATGAGCAGTTCTTC
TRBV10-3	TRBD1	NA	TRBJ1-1	CAISEGQGGTEAFF	TGTGCCATCAGTGAGGGACAGGGAGGCACTGAAGCTTTCTTT
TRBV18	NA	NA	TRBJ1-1	CASSPIESTEAFF	TGTGCCAGCTCACCAATTGAGAGCACTGAAGCTTTCTTT
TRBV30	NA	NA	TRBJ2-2	CAWGRDYTGELFF	TGTGCCTGGGGGCGGGATTACACCGGGGAGCTGTTTTTT
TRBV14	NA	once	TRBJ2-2	CASSQERPGAGELFF	TGTGCCAGCAGCCAAGAACGGCCCGGAGCCGGGGAGCTGTTTTTT
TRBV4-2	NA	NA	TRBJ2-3	CASSQDPSRPQYF	TGTGCCAGCAGCCAAGATCCTAGTCGCCCGCAGTATTTT
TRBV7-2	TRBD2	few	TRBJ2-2	CASSLAPLDKRGRPSYGELFF	TGTGCCAGCAGCTTAGCGCCTCTGGATAAGCGCGGGAGGCCCAGTTACGGGGAGCTGTTTTTT
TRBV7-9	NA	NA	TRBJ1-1	CASSPPRGGAGGNTEAFF	TGTGCCAGCAGCCCCCCGAGGGGGGGCGCAGGAGGAAACACTGAAGCTTTCTTT
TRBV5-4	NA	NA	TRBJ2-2	CASSLDSPNTGELFF	TGTGCCAGCAGCTTGGACAGCCCGAACACCGGGGAGCTGTTTTTT
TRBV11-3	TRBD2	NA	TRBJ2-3	CASSSRAGGSDTQYF	TGTGCCAGCAGCTCCCGAGCGGGAGGATCAGATACGCAGTATTTT
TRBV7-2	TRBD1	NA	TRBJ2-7	CASSFRPGGIYEQYF	TGTGCCAGCAGCTTTCGGCCAGGGGGCATCTACGAGCAGTACTTC
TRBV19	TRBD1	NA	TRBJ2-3	CASDTGTARVGDTQYF	TGTGCCAGCGACACTGGGACAGCGAGGGTCGGAGATACGCAGTATTTT
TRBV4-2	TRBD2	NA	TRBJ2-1	CASSPGLLAGGSDEQFF	TGTGCCAGCAGCCCAGGGCTTCTAGCGGGAGGATCCGATGAGCAGTTCTTC
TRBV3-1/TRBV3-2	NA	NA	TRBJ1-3	CASTMDTVSGNTIYF	TGTGCCAGCACCATGGACACCGTCTCTGGAAACACCATATATTTT
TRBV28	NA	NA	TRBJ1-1	CASSSAGLTTEAFF	TGTGCCAGCAGTTCGGCAGGGCTGACCACTGAAGCTTTCTTT
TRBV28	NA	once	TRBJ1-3	CASSLSGSGNTIYF	TGTGCCAGCAGTTTATCGGGCTCTGGAAACACCATATATTTT
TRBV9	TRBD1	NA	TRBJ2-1	CASSPRTGGDGYEQFF	TGTGCCAGCAGCCCACGGACAGGGGGGGACGGGTATGAGCAGTTCTTC
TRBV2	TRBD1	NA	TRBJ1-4	CASSDQGAALEKLFF	TGTGCCAGCAGTGATCAGGGGGCAGCCCTTGAAAAACTGTTTTTT
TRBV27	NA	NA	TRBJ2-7	CASSPLGGGSSYEQYF	TGTGCCAGCAGTCCCCTGGGGGGCGGGAGCTCCTACGAGCAGTACTTC
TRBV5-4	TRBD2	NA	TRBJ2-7	CASSTGTSGRGSYEQYF	TGTGCCAGCAGCACCGGGACTAGCGGGAGGGGCTCCTACGAGCAGTACTTC
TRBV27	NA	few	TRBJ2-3	CASSFGRGDTQYF	TGTGCCAGCAGTTTTGGCAGAGGAGATACGCAGTATTTT
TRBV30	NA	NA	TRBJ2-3	CAWRYGTEDTQYF	TGTGCCTGGAGGTACGGGACTGAGGATACGCAGTATTTT